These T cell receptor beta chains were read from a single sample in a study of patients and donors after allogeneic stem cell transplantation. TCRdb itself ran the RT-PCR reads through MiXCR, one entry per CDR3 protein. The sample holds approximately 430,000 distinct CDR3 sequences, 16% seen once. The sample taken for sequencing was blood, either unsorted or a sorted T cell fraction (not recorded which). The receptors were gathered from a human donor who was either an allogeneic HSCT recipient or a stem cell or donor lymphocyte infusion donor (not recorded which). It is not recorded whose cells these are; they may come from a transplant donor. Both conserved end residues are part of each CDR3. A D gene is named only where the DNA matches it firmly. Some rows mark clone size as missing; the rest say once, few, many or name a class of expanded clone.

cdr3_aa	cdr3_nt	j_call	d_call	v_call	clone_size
CASSSNRVTGANVLTF	TGCGCCAGCAGCTCAAACAGGGTTACTGGGGCCAACGTCCTGACTTTC	TRBJ2-6	NA	TRBV5-1	NA
CASSLRRGVGQGRFQPQHF	TGTGCCAGCAGCTTAAGGAGGGGAGTGGGACAGGGTAGGTTCCAGCCCCAGCATTTT	TRBJ1-5	TRBD1	TRBV7-8	few
CASSPGRLNYGYTF	TGTGCCAGCTCACCAGGGCGTCTGAACTATGGCTACACCTTC	TRBJ1-2	NA	TRBV18	NA
CASSQVGVRAIGYTF	TGCGCCAGCAGCCAAGTTGGGGTCAGGGCCATCGGCTACACCTTC	TRBJ1-2	NA	TRBV4-1	few
CSARDFGPQRVNYGYTF	TGCAGTGCTAGAGATTTCGGCCCCCAAAGGGTTAACTATGGCTACACCTTC	TRBJ1-2	NA	TRBV20-1	NA
CASSEGRGTEAFF	TGTGCCAGCAGCGAGGGACGGGGCACTGAAGCTTTCTTT	TRBJ1-1	NA	TRBV9	few
CASFRTSGSSYEQYF	TGTGCCAGCTTTCGGACTAGCGGAAGCTCCTACGAGCAGTACTTC	TRBJ2-7	TRBD2	TRBV5-6	few
CAISYLAIYPYEQYF	TGTGCCATCAGTTACCTAGCGATATATCCCTACGAGCAGTACTTC	TRBJ2-7	NA	TRBV10-3	many
CATSTLRGLGSYNEQFF	TGTGCCACCAGCACCCTAAGGGGGCTGGGCAGCTACAATGAGCAGTTCTTC	TRBJ2-1	TRBD1	TRBV15	NA
CASSPRVGAIDTQYF	TGTGCCAGCAGTCCCCGGGTCGGCGCTATAGATACGCAGTATTTT	TRBJ2-3	NA	TRBV12-3/TRBV12-4	many
CATSDPGTPSLDTQYF	TGTGCCACCAGTGACCCCGGGACTCCCAGTTTGGATACGCAGTATTTT	TRBJ2-3	NA	TRBV24-1	many
CASSFRQVQNIQYF	TGTGCCAGCAGTTTTAGACAGGTTCAAAACATTCAGTACTTC	TRBJ2-4	NA	TRBV12-3/TRBV12-4	many
CATSRGGGREETQYF	TGTGCCACCAGCAGAGGCGGGGGGCGCGAGGAGACCCAGTACTTC	TRBJ2-5	TRBD2	TRBV15	NA
CASSQPGQETQYF	TGCGCCAGCAGCCAACCGGGACAAGAGACCCAGTACTTC	TRBJ2-5	NA	TRBV4-1	many
CASTQQSRIYEQYF	TGTGCCAGCACCCAGCAGAGCAGGATCTACGAGCAGTACTTC	TRBJ2-7	NA	TRBV2	NA
CASSSLIAKNIQYF	TGTGCCAGCAGCTCTTTGATAGCCAAAAACATTCAGTACTTC	TRBJ2-4	NA	TRBV11-1	few
CSVDRNTEAFF	TGCAGCGTTGACCGCAACACTGAAGCTTTCTTT	TRBJ1-1	NA	TRBV29-1	many
CSATEDSYEQYF	TGCAGTGCTACGGAGGATTCCTACGAGCAGTACTTC	TRBJ2-7	NA	TRBV20-1	NA
CASSPWDSSYQPQHF	TGTGCCAGCAGTCCCTGGGACAGTTCCTATCAGCCCCAGCATTTT	TRBJ1-5	TRBD1	TRBV12-3/TRBV12-4	few
CASSFGTGENQPQHF	TGCGCCAGCAGCTTCGGGACAGGGGAGAATCAGCCCCAGCATTTT	TRBJ1-5	TRBD1	TRBV5-1	few
CASSLTAKNTEAFF	TGCGCCAGCAGCTTGACAGCTAAGAACACTGAAGCTTTCTTT	TRBJ1-1	NA	TRBV5-1	few
CASSPRASGGLYNEQFF	TGTGCCAGCAGCCCTCGGGCTAGCGGGGGGCTCTACAATGAGCAGTTCTTC	TRBJ2-1	TRBD2	TRBV11-1	many
CASSLDRGGTGKLFF	TGTGCCAGCAGCTTAGACAGGGGAGGTACCGGGAAGCTGTTTTTT	TRBJ2-2	NA	TRBV11-2	NA
CASSLYPGTALNNSPLHF	TGTGCCAGCAGCTTGTACCCGGGGACAGCCCTAAATAATTCACCCCTCCACTTT	TRBJ1-6	TRBD1	TRBV11-2	NA
CASRALGRGNTEAFF	TGTGCCAGCAGAGCCCTCGGCCGCGGGAACACTGAAGCTTTCTTT	TRBJ1-1	NA	TRBV12-3/TRBV12-4	NA
CASSQALAETQYF	TGCGCCAGCAGCCAAGCCTTGGCGGAGACCCAGTACTTC	TRBJ2-5	NA	TRBV4-1	NA
CAWSAGTLKETQYF	TGTGCCTGGAGTGCCGGGACTCTTAAAGAGACCCAGTACTTC	TRBJ2-5	NA	TRBV30	few
CSARDGRGLGGNGPQHF	TGCAGTGCTAGAGACGGCCGGGGCCTAGGGGGCAACGGGCCCCAGCATTTT	TRBJ1-5	TRBD1	TRBV20-1	NA
CASSPEFNYGYTF	TGTGCCAGCAGTCCTGAGTTTAACTATGGCTACACCTTC	TRBJ1-2	NA	TRBV6-2/TRBV6-3	few
CSARRTGTVRRPGSPLHF	TGCAGTGCTAGGAGGACCGGGACAGTTCGACGGCCTGGGTCACCCCTCCACTTT	TRBJ1-6	TRBD1	TRBV20-1	few
CSTRDRDYVETQYF	TGCAGCACCCGGGACAGGGATTACGTCGAGACCCAGTACTTC	TRBJ2-5	TRBD1	TRBV29-1	many
CASSEPGHRLVGFTEQFF	TGTGCCAGCAGTGAGCCGGGACACCGGCTCGTTGGGTTCACTGAGCAGTTCTTC	TRBJ2-1	NA	TRBV2	few
CASSSRVDGELFF	TGTGCCAGCAGCAGCAGGGTTGACGGGGAGCTGTTTTTT	TRBJ2-2	NA	TRBV7-6	NA
CASSPRGRVETEAFF	TGCGCCAGCAGCCCGCGGGGGAGGGTGGAGACTGAAGCTTTCTTT	TRBJ1-1	NA	TRBV5-1	few
CASSQDRGGVNTIYF	TGCGCCAGCAGCCAAGATCGGGGAGGGGTGAACACCATATATTTT	TRBJ1-3	NA	TRBV4-3	many
CASSEQGFNEQYF	TGCGCCAGCAGCGAGCAGGGATTCAACGAGCAGTACTTC	TRBJ2-7	NA	TRBV5-1	NA
CSANGRNYEQYF	TGCAGTGCTAACGGACGGAACTACGAGCAGTACTTC	TRBJ2-7	NA	TRBV20-1	NA
CASSLALKSGVTYNEQFF	TGTGCCAGCAGCTTAGCCCTGAAGAGCGGGGTAACCTACAATGAGCAGTTCTTC	TRBJ2-1	TRBD2	TRBV11-1	few
CASSPKGGVSLYGYTF	TGTGCCAGCAGCCCCAAAGGCGGGGTAAGCCTCTATGGCTACACCTTC	TRBJ1-2	NA	TRBV7-2	few
CASSFGTGIEYF	NA	TRBJ2-3	NA	TRBV12-3/TRBV12-4	many
CASSPTSGGTADTQYF	TGCGCCAGCAGCCCGACTAGCGGGGGGACCGCAGATACGCAGTATTTT	TRBJ2-3	TRBD2	TRBV4-3	NA
CASHRGLLTTGELFF	TGTGCCAGCCACCGGGGACTCCTGACAACCGGGGAGCTGTTTTTT	TRBJ2-2	NA	TRBV6-2/TRBV6-3	NA
CASITGTVNYEQYF	TGTGCCAGCATTACCGGGACTGTCAACTACGAGCAGTACTTC	TRBJ2-7	NA	TRBV2	NA
CASNRGRASGSAGETQYF	TGTGCCAGCAACCGGGGGAGGGCTAGCGGGAGCGCGGGGGAGACCCAGTACTTC	TRBJ2-5	TRBD2	TRBV12-3/TRBV12-4	many
CASSWGLAVVDEQFF	TGTGCCAGCAGTTGGGGACTAGCCGTGGTGGATGAGCAGTTCTTC	TRBJ2-1	TRBD2	TRBV27	few
CASRRRGANQPQHF	TGTGCCAGCAGGAGGCGGGGGGCGAATCAGCCCCAGCATTTT	TRBJ1-5	NA	TRBV6-1	NA
CASSLLGAAKNIQYF	TGTGCCAGCAGTTTATTAGGGGCGGCCAAAAACATTCAGTACTTC	TRBJ2-4	NA	TRBV27	NA
CAARSPTGGRNGYTF	TGTGCCGCTAGAAGTCCGACAGGGGGCAGAAATGGCTACACCTTC	TRBJ1-2	TRBD1	TRBV6-1	few
CATSDLTGTSGYNEQFF	TGTGCCACCAGTGATTTAACCGGGACTAGCGGATACAATGAGCAGTTCTTC	TRBJ2-1	TRBD2	TRBV24-1	few
CAIETGYGYTF	TGTGCCATTGAGACGGGCTATGGCTACACCTTC	TRBJ1-2	NA	TRBV24-1	NA
CASSYSDRTDTQYF	TGTGCCAGCAGTTATTCCGACAGGACAGATACGCAGTATTTT	TRBJ2-3	NA	TRBV6-5	few
CASSNPNEQYF	TGTGCCAGCAGTAATCCGAACGAGCAGTACTTC	TRBJ2-7	NA	TRBV25-1	NA
CASSQDAGAIISGANVLTF	TGTGCCAGCAGCCAAGATGCGGGGGCCATTATCTCTGGGGCCAACGTCCTGACTTTC	TRBJ2-6	NA	TRBV4-2	NA
CSARYRGRAYEQYF	TGCAGTGCTAGATATCGCGGGAGGGCCTACGAGCAGTACTTC	TRBJ2-7	TRBD2	TRBV20-1	few
CASSLSYGVGSPGELFF	TGTGCCAGCAGTCTATCCTATGGGGTCGGCTCTCCCGGGGAGCTGTTTTTT	TRBJ2-2	NA	TRBV27	NA